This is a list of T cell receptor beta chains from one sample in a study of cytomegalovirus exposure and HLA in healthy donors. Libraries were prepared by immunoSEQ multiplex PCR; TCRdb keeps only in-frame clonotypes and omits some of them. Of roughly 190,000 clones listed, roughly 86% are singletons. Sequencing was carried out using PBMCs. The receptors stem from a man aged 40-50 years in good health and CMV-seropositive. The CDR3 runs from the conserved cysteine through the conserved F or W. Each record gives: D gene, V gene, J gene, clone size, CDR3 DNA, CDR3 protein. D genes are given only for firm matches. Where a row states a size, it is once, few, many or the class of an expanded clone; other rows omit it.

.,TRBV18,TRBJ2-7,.,TGTGCCAGCTCACCCACAGACTACGAGCAGTACTTC,CASSPTDYEQYF
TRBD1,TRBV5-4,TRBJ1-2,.,TGTGCCAGCAGCTTGGCCGGTGGACAGGGGAGTTTAAGTGGCTACACCTTC,CASSLAGGQGSLSGYTF
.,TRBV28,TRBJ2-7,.,TGTGCCAGCAGCCTAGTTTCCTACGAGCAGTACTTC,CASSLVSYEQYF
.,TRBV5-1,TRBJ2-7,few,TGCGCCAGCAGCTCCGCGACAGGTAACTCCTACGAGCAGTACTTC,CASSSATGNSYEQYF
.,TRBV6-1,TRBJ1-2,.,TGTGCCAGCAGTGAAACTCTGGGCTGGGATGGCTACACCTTC,CASSETLGWDGYTF
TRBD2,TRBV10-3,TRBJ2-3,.,TGTGCCATCAACCCTAGCGGGGGGTACACAGATACGCAGTATTTT,CAINPSGGYTDTQYF
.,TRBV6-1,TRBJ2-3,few,TGTGCCAGCAGTCCTCGGGATACGCAGTATTTT,CASSPRDTQYF
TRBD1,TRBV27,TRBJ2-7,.,TGTGCCAGCAGCCCCCCAGGATCGCAGGGGGCTTACGAGCAGTACTTC,CASSPPGSQGAYEQYF
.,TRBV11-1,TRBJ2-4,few,TGTGCCAGCAGCTTAGCAATCACCAAAAACATTCAGTACTTC,CASSLAITKNIQYF
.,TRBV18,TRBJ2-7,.,TGTGCCAGCTCAACCGGGACATTCTTTAGTAACGAGCAGTACTTC,CASSTGTFFSNEQYF
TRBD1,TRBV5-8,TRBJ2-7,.,TGTGCCAGCAAAACCCGAGGGACAGGACGCCTCTCCTACGAGCAGTACTTC,CASKTRGTGRLSYEQYF
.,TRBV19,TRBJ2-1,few,TGTGCCAGTAGTAACGGACTTAACAACAATGAGCAGTTCTTC,CASSNGLNNNEQFF
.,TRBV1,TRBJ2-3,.,TGCATCAGCAGCCTTCGGACTACGCCCCTGGGAGATACGCAGTATTTT,CISSLRTTPLGDTQYF
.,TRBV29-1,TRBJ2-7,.,TGCAGCGTTGTGTCAGGAAACTCCTACGAGCAGTACTTC,CSVVSGNSYEQYF
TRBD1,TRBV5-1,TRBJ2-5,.,TGCGCCAGCAGCCTAAGGACAGGGCAAGAGACCCAGTACTTC,CASSLRTGQETQYF
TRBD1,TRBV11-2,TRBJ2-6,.,TGTGCCAGCAGCCCAAGGGGGCGCGGTGGCTCTGGGGCCAACGTCCTGACTTTC,CASSPRGRGGSGANVLTF
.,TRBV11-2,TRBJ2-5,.,TGTGCCAGCAGCCCCAGGGCTGCAGGGTACCAAGAGACCCAGTACTTC,CASSPRAAGYQETQYF
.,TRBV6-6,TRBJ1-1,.,TGTGCCAGCAGCCTGACAGTGGGGACTGAAGCTTTCTTT,CASSLTVGTEAFF
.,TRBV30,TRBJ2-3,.,TGTGCCTGGACGGCGCAGTATTTT,CAWTAQYF
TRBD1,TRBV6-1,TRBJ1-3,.,TGTGCCAGCAGCAGGGGGCTGTCTGGAAACACCATATATTTT,CASSRGLSGNTIYF
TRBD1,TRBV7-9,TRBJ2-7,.,TGTGCCAGCAGCTTAGCGGGGGGGACAGGGACCGGCGAGCAGTACTTC,CASSLAGGTGTGEQYF
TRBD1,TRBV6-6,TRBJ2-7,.,TGTGCCAGCACCTACCGAGGACAGGACTACGAGCAGTACTTC,CASTYRGQDYEQYF
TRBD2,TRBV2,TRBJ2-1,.,TGTGCCAGCAAGATAGGAACTAGCGGCTACAATGAGCAGTTCTTC,CASKIGTSGYNEQFF
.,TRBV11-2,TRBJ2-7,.,TGTGCCAGCAGTCCCGGGACTCTTAGCTCCTACGAGCAGTACTTC,CASSPGTLSSYEQYF
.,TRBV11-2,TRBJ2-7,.,TGTGCCAGCAGCTTACCCAGTGCCTACGAGCAGTACTTC,CASSLPSAYEQYF
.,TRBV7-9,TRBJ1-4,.,TGTGCCAGCAGCTTAGGGGAGGGGTTTGCAACTAATGAAAAACTGTTTTTT,CASSLGEGFATNEKLFF
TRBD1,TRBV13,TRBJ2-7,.,TGTGCCAGCAGCGTCCAGGGGGCGCCTGACTACGAGCAGTACTTC,CASSVQGAPDYEQYF
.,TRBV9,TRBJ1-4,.,TGTGCCAGCAGCCCTCCTGGGGTGGAGGGTGAAAAACTGTTTTTT,CASSPPGVEGEKLFF
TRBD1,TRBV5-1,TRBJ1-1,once,TGCGCCAGCAGCTTGGGTTGGACAGGGGTTACGGGGCGGGAAGCTTTCTTT,CASSLGWTGVTGREAFF
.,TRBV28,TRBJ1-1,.,TGTGCCAGCAGTCCAGTCGTCGACACTGAAGCTTTCTTT,CASSPVVDTEAFF
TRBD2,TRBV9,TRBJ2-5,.,TGTGCCAGCAGCGTAGGTGGGACTAGCGGGGGGGTGTTCCAAGAGACCCAGTACTTC,CASSVGGTSGGVFQETQYF
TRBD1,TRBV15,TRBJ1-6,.,TGTGCCACCAGCAGAGATGGGCCCGGACAGGGGCGTAATTCACCCCTCCACTTT,CATSRDGPGQGRNSPLHF
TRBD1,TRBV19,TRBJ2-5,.,TGTGCCAGTAGTATCGGGGTACAGTCGGGACAGCAAGAGACCCAGTACTTC,CASSIGVQSGQQETQYF
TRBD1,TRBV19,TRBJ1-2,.,TGTGCCAGTAGTATAACCAGGGGGCAGAATGGCTACACCTTC,CASSITRGQNGYTF
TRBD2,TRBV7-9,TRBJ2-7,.,TGTGCCAGCAGCTTAGGGGGGGGTCTGGGCGAGCAGTACTTC,CASSLGGGLGEQYF
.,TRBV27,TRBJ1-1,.,TGTGCCAGCAGTTCCTTGGGGGGCGGGAGTGAAGCTTTCTTT,CASSSLGGGSEAFF
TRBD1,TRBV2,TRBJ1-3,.,TGTGCCAGCAGTCGTAGGACAGGGGGTTTCGTGATTCAAGGAAACACCATATATTTT,CASSRRTGGFVIQGNTIYF
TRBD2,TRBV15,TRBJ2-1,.,TGTGCCACCAGCAGACCCACCGGACTAGCGGGGGGAGGTGAGCAGTTCTTC,CATSRPTGLAGGGEQFF
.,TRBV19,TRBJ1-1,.,TGTGCCAGTAGTCCGACAGGCATGAACACTGAAGCTTTCTTT,CASSPTGMNTEAFF
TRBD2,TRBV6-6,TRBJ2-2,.,TGTGCCAGCAGCCGGCTAGCGGGGGTAGATACCGGGGAGCTGTTTTTT,CASSRLAGVDTGELFF
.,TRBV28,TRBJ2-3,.,TGTGCCAGCAGACTTGCGAGACTCACAGATACGCAGTATTTT,CASRLARLTDTQYF
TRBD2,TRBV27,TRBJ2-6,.,TGTGCCAGCAGTCCCTTTCCGGGACTAGCGGGAGGGATCTCTGGGGCCAACGTCCTGACTTTC,CASSPFPGLAGGISGANVLTF
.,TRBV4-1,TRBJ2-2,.,TGCGCCAGCAGCCAACCCTCCCAAGCGCGCGGTGCGGGCACCGGGGAGCTGTTTTTT,CASSQPSQARGAGTGELFF
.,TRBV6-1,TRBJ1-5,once,TGTGCCAGCAGTGAGGATCCGGGGTACGGCAATCAGCCCCAGCATTTT,CASSEDPGYGNQPQHF
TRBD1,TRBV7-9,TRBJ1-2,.,TGTGCCAGCAGCTCCACTTCGGCGACAGGGGGTAACTATGGCTACACCTTC,CASSSTSATGGNYGYTF
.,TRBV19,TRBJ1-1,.,TGTGCCAGTAGTAATTCTTGGAGGGAGGGGACTGAAGCTTTCTTT,CASSNSWREGTEAFF
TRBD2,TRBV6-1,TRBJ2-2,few,TGTGCCGGCCGGGGGGGTTTGGTCACCGGGGAGCTGTTTTTT,CAGRGGLVTGELFF
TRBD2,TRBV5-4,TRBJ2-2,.,TGTGCCAGCAGCTCGGCAACCAGCGGGGGTTTTGTCGGGGAGCTGTTTTTT,CASSSATSGGFVGELFF
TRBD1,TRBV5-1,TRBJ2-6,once,TGCGCCAGCAGCTTCGGGACAGGGGCCTTCGGGGCCAACGTCCTGACTTTC,CASSFGTGAFGANVLTF
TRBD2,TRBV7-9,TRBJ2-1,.,TGTGCCAGCAGCCAGGGACTAGCGGGAGCCTACAATGAGCAGTTCTTC,CASSQGLAGAYNEQFF